This note documents a single T cell receptor beta chain sequence. What it recognizes is unknown. The record originates from a study of T cell responses to AZD1222 COVID-19 vaccine. The study's findings and limits: It should be noted that donors were predominantly white British and more often female, and clonal diversity was possibly underestimated. At baseline, seropositivity was found in only a handful of AZD1222 recipients.

TCRdb's copy holds only in-frame clones and misses some; the assay was immunoSEQ multiplex PCR. The table has around 140,000 clones, approximately 90% seen once; the top ten hold approximately 3.6%. The source of this sequence is an adult who received the AZD1222 COVID-19 vaccine. This material consisted of peripheral blood, taken 28 days after the second AZD1222 dose.

The CDR3 region has the DNA TGTGCCAGCAGCTTGGGTGGGACCACTGAAGCTTTCTTT. It yields the protein CASSLGGTTEAFF. J is TRBJ1-1 and V is TRBV5-4; D is possibly TRBD1 (5 bases). Germline CDR1 and CDR2: SGHNT and YYREEE (reference sequence). The V gene lost 0 bases and the J gene lost 4 bases, with 7 bases spanning the gap. The CDR3 extends over 13 amino acids.